The 29 T cell receptor beta chains below were found in one sample sequenced in a study of cytomegalovirus exposure and HLA in healthy donors. Sequencing was performed with immunoSEQ multiplex PCR; in TCRdb, only in-frame clones are kept and a portion is missing. The sample holds around 100,000 clones, about 95% seen once. Sequencing was performed on PBMCs. These receptors were obtained from a woman younger than 35 in good health and CMV-seronegative.

This clone was observed a single time. V is TRBV27 and J is TRBJ2-1; D perhaps matches TRBD2 (5 bases). CDR3 length: 14 amino acids. The germline V gene encodes CDR1 MNHEY and CDR2 SMNVEV (reference sequence). The V end lost 6 bases, the J end lost 12 bases, and 21 bases lay between the germline ends. The CDR3 coding sequence is TGTGCCAGCAGCCTGGGCGGGCCGCTCAAGGGGCAGTTCTTC. It encodes CASSLGGPLKGQFF.

The genes are TRBV6-1 and TRBJ1-2, with D uncertain. Germline CDR1 is MNHNS and CDR2 is SASEGT. This CDR3 is built from 13 residues. Trimming took 3 bases from V and 3 from J, leaving 8 bases between them. The CDR3 here is CASSEAGYYGYTF. The CDR3 region has the DNA TGTGCCAGCAGTGAGGCCGGGTACTATGGCTACACCTTC.

This chain links TRBV5-1 with TRBJ1-1; D is uncertain. Trimming cost V 0 bases and J 1 base, with 10 bases left between them. Germline CDR1 and CDR2: SGHRS and YFSETQ. This CDR3 contains 15 residues. The CDR3 sequence: CASSLVGATNTEAFF. In DNA form, the CDR3 reads TGCGCCAGCAGCTTGGTCGGAGCCACGAACACTGAAGCTTTCTTT.

The V call is TRBV4-1, the J call TRBJ1-6, with 7 bases matching TRBD1. The germline V gene has CDR1 MGHRA and CDR2 YSYEKL. V shed 0 bases and J 0 bases; nucleotides not matched to a gene: 14. This CDR3 spans 21 amino acids. For the CDR3, the DNA is TGCGCCAGCAGCCAAGAAGGCCCAGGGGTCAGGGGGAGCTCCTATAATTCACCCCTCCACTTT. Its protein product is CASSQEGPGVRGSSYNSPLHF.

In its sample, this clone was seen once. This sequence joins TRBV5-1 and TRBJ1-1; 8 positions match TRBD1. Germline V gene lookup returns CDR1 SGHRS and CDR2 YFSETQ. There are 14 residues in the CDR3. Trimming took 7 bases from V and 5 from J; bases not matched to a gene: 10. CDR3 amino acids: CASAAGGAGTEAFF. For the CDR3, the DNA is TGCGCCAGCGCGGCAGGGGGCGCGGGGACTGAAGCTTTCTTT.

The chain uses TRBV6-1 and TRBJ2-6, with D possibly matching TRBD1 (5 bases). The CDR3 spans 17 residues. Per germline, CDR1 MNHNS and CDR2 SASEGT. V was trimmed by 1 base and J by 3 bases, leaving 13 bases between them. The CDR3 bases are TGTGCCAGCAGTGAAGTGCAGGGTAGTATTGGGGCCAACGTCCTGACTTTC. Residues: CASSEVQGSIGANVLTF.

The CDR3 DNA reads as TGTGCCAGCATAGTGGAGGCCCTAGAGACCCAGTACTTC. Amino acid sequence: CASIVEALETQYF. The chain employs TRBV2 and TRBJ2-5; D possibly corresponds to TRBD2 (5 bases). V lost 7 bases and J 4 bases, leaving 13 bases between the germline ends. Germline loops: CDR1 SNHLY, CDR2 FYNNEI. The CDR3 runs to 13 residues. The full variable domain, with the rest looked up from reference TRBV2 and TRBJ2-5, is EPEVTQTPSHQVTQMGQEVILRCVPISNHLYFYWYRQILGQKVEFLVSFYNNEISEKSEIFDDQFSVERPDGSNFTLKIRSTKLEDSAMYFCASIVEALETQYFGPGTRLLVL.

CDR3 region: CARGGVREDEKLFF. The CDR3 nucleotides are TGCGCCAGGGGGGGTGTCAGGGAGGATGAAAAACTGTTTTTT. V and J are TRBV10-2 and TRBJ1-4; D perhaps matches TRBD1 (5 bases). With 9 bases removed from V and 6 bases from J, the gap between germline ends came to 17 bases. Germline loops: CDR1 WSHSY, CDR2 SAAADI. The CDR3 is 14 residues long.

V usage is TRBV19 and J usage is TRBJ1-1; 9 nucleotides align to TRBD1. This CDR3 contains 13 residues. The J segment lost 8 bases and the V segment lost 3 bases, leaving 4 bases of the junction unmatched. Per the germline V gene, CDR1 is LNHDA and CDR2 is SQIVND (reference sequence). The DNA of the CDR3 is TGTGCCAGTAGTATGAGGGACAGGGTAGAAGCTTTCTTT. Amino acid sequence: CASSMRDRVEAFF.

The gene calls are TRBV28 and TRBJ1-5; D is unresolved. CDR3 size: 15 residues. Germline V gives CDR1 MDHEN, CDR2 SYDVKM. With 3 bases removed from V and 5 bases from J, the gap between germline ends came to 14 bases. The CDR3 nucleotides are TGTGCCAGCAGTTTCCCCTTATTGAGTCATCAGCCCCAGCATTTT. The encoded protein is CASSFPLLSHQPQHF. The variable domain in full, with the rest retrieved from reference TRBV28 and TRBJ1-5, is DVKVTQSSRYLVKRTGEKVFLECVQDMDHENMFWYRQDPGLGLRLIYFSYDVKMKEKGDIPEGYSVSREKKERFSLILESASTNQTSMYLCASSFPLLSHQPQHFGDGTRLSIL.

J is TRBJ2-7 and V is TRBV27; TRBD1 might be the D (5 bases). The CDR3 runs to 15 residues. The V end lost 0 bases, the J end lost 2 bases, and 11 bases lay between the germline ends. Germline-derived CDR1 and CDR2 are MNHEY and SMNVEV (reference sequence). The CDR3 spells CASSLSVRVTYEQYF. The CDR3 DNA is TGTGCCAGCAGTTTATCTGTCAGGGTCACCTACGAGCAGTACTTC.

The chain uses TRBV10-3 and TRBJ1-5, with D uncertain. The germline gives CDR1 ENHRY, CDR2 SYGVKD. V gave up 3 bases and J gave up 1 base, with 10 bases separating them. The CDR3 spans 15 residues. The DNA for the CDR3 is TGTGCCATCAGTGACACGGGAGGCAGCAATCAGCCCCAGCATTTT. Its protein product is CAISDTGGSNQPQHF.

CDR3: CASSLGYRVGSTNTDTQYF. The CDR3 nucleotides read TGTGCCAGCAGCTTAGGCTACAGGGTTGGTTCAACCAACACAGATACGCAGTATTTT. The chain combines TRBV7-9 with TRBJ2-3; tentative D call: TRBD1 (6 bases). The CDR3 is 19 residues long. Germline values: CDR1 SEHNR, CDR2 FQNEAQ (reference sequence). The germline V and J ends were trimmed by 1 base and 2 bases, with 22 bases remaining between them.

The chain is built from TRBV6-6 and TRBJ2-2; 8 nucleotides align to TRBD1. CDR1 is MNHNY, CDR2 SVGAGI, per germline (reference sequence). CDR3 length: 15 residues. J gave up 0 bases and V 7 bases, and 4 bases lay outside the gene matches. CDR3 in amino acids: CASTLTGANTGELFF. CDR3 nucleotide sequence: TGTGCCAGCACCCTGACAGGGGCGAACACCGGGGAGCTGTTTTTT.

V and J are TRBV6-6 and TRBJ1-1; D unresolved. Germline values: CDR1 MNHNY, CDR2 SVGAGI (reference sequence). The CDR3 length is 14 residues. V was shortened by 6 bases and J by 3 bases, with 14 bases between the two germline ends. The CDR3 DNA reads as TGTGCCAGCAGCTCCTGGGCGAGGGACACTGAAGCTTTCTTT. Amino acid sequence: CASSSWARDTEAFF.

In DNA form, the CDR3 reads TGTGCCAGTAGTACAAGGGACAGGGTGGGGTATAGCAATCAGCCCCAGCATTTT. Encoded protein: CASSTRDRVGYSNQPQHF. The gene calls are TRBV19 and TRBJ1-5, with 9 bases identical to TRBD1. This CDR3 spans 18 amino acids. V lost 4 bases and J lost 0; bases outside the gene matches: 10. In germline, CDR1 is LNHDA, CDR2 SQIVND (reference sequence).

The CDR3 DNA follows: TGTGCCAGCAGCTTGGTTCCAGGGGGCGAGCAGTACTTC. It encodes CASSLVPGGEQYF. The V call is TRBV5-5, the J call TRBJ2-7; the match to TRBD1 covers 7 bases. The germline CDR1 and CDR2 sequences are SGHKS and YYEKEE (reference sequence). The CDR3 has 13 amino acids. Trimming removed 0 bases from V and 6 bases from J; junction bases left unmatched: 3.

The rearrangement links TRBV7-6 to TRBJ2-2; 7 bases agree with TRBD2. The CDR3 runs 17 residues. Per the germline V gene, CDR1 is SGHVS and CDR2 is FNYEAQ. J was trimmed by 4 bases and V by 5 bases; bases with no gene match: 13. The CDR3, as DNA: TGTGCCAGCAGCCCCTTCCGGGGGGAGGACTTCACCGGGGAGCTGTTTTTT. Translation: CASSPFRGEDFTGELFF.

This chain uses TRBV4-1 with TRBJ2-2; D may be TRBD2 (7 bases). This CDR3 has 18 amino acids. V gave up 4 bases and J gave up 3 bases, with 21 bases separating them. The germline CDR1 and CDR2 sequences are MGHRA and YSYEKL. The CDR3 sequence: CASSREGGGASDTGELFF. CDR3 nucleotides: TGCGCCAGCAGCCGAGAGGGTGGGGGGGCGTCGGACACCGGGGAGCTGTTTTTT.

This rearrangement joins TRBV4-3 to TRBJ1-6; no clear D gene. This CDR3 is built from 17 residues. With 0 bases removed from V and 0 bases from J, the gap between germline ends came to 9 bases. Germline V lookup: CDR1 LGHNA, CDR2 YSLEER. CDR3 nucleotides: TGCGCCAGCAGCCAAGACCTTTCGGGCTCCTATAATTCACCCCTCCACTTT. It translates to CASSQDLSGSYNSPLHF.

The chain joins TRBV30 to TRBJ2-7; 8 nucleotides line up with TRBD2. V lost 2 bases and J lost 0; bases outside the gene matches: 6. Germline CDR1 reads GTSNPN; CDR2 reads SVGIG (reference sequence). This CDR3 is built from 15 residues. CDR3 nucleotides: TGTGCCTGGAGTACGTATAGCGGGAACTCCTACGAGCAGTACTTC. It yields the protein CAWSTYSGNSYEQYF.

The chain carries TRBV19 and TRBJ2-7; TRBD1 agrees at 10 bases. The germline gives CDR1 LNHDA, CDR2 SQIVND (reference sequence). The length of the CDR3 is 15 residues. V shed 3 bases, J shed 2 bases, and the junction held 4 bases outside the gene matches. The CDR3 reads CASSIGQGDAYEQYF. DNA for the CDR3: TGTGCCAGTAGTATCGGACAGGGGGATGCCTACGAGCAGTACTTC.

This chain links TRBV18 with TRBJ2-7, with 7 positions matching TRBD1. In germline, CDR1 is KGHSH, CDR2 LQKENI. The V gene end was trimmed by 6 bases and the J gene end by 4 bases; junction bases not matched to a gene: 6. The CDR3 covers 13 residues. The CDR3 sequence: CASSPGTDYEQYF. DNA for the CDR3: TGTGCCAGCTCTCCGGGGACAGATTACGAGCAGTACTTC.

V gene TRBV7-9 combines with J gene TRBJ2-7; 8 bases map to TRBD2. This CDR3 is 17 amino acids long. V shed 7 bases, J shed 7 bases, and the junction held 21 bases outside the gene matches. Germline CDR1 SEHNR, CDR2 FQNEAQ (reference sequence). The CDR3 reads CASILGSGSGLTGEQYF. The CDR3 bases are TGTGCCAGCATCCTTGGCAGCGGGAGCGGTCTGACGGGGGAGCAGTACTTC. Drawing the rest from reference TRBV7-9 and TRBJ2-7, the complete variable domain is DTGVSQNPRHKITKRGQNVTFRCDPISEHNRLYWYRQTLGQGPEFLTYFQNEAQLEKSRLLSDRFSAERPKGSFSTLEIQRTEQGDSAMYLCASILGSGSGLTGEQYFGPGTRLTVT.

The rearrangement uses TRBV9 and TRBJ1-1; 7 bases map to TRBD1. The germline V gene has CDR1 SGDLS and CDR2 YYNGEE. This CDR3 comprises 16 residues. The V and J ends lost 3 bases and 3 bases, in that order; junction bases with no gene match: 11. CDR3 sequence reads: CASSDNTGVLYTEAFF. The CDR3 nucleotides read TGTGCCAGCAGCGACAATACAGGGGTGTTGTACACTGAAGCTTTCTTT.

V and J are TRBV2 and TRBJ2-5, with 10 bases that match TRBD2. CDR1 and CDR2 from the germline V gene are SNHLY and FYNNEI. This CDR3 region has 18 residues. Trimming cost V 5 bases and J 7 bases; bases outside gene matches: 19. CDR3 protein: CASSTHLAGVSITGTQYF. CDR3 nucleotides: TGTGCCAGCAGTACTCATCTAGCGGGAGTGTCCATCACGGGGACCCAGTACTTC.

Only one count was recorded for this clone. The V and J genes are TRBV27 and TRBJ1-1; 7 bases align to TRBD1. From germline, CDR1 is MNHEY and CDR2 SMNVEV (reference sequence). The length of the CDR3 is 16 residues. V was pared by 3 bases and J by 1 base, with 8 bases of the junction left unmatched. The DNA for the CDR3 is TGTGCCAGCAGTTTTGGTCTCACAGGGGCGAACACTGAAGCTTTCTTT. It encodes CASSFGLTGANTEAFF.

This clone is a singleton in its sample. The chain recombines TRBV11-2 with TRBJ1-2; 10 bases match TRBD1. With V trimmed by 5 bases and J by 4 bases, 4 bases remained unmatched. Looked up from germline, CDR1 is SGHAT and CDR2 is FQNNGV. This CDR3 region has 14 residues. The CDR3 DNA sequence: TGTGCCAGCAGCGAGACAGGGGGCACCTATGGCTACACCTTC. It encodes CASSETGGTYGYTF.

V gene TRBV7-3 combines with J gene TRBJ1-2; the match to TRBD1 covers 12 bases. Germline CDR1 SGHTA, CDR2 FQGTGA. The V and J ends lost 5 bases and 8 bases, in that order; junction bases with no gene match: 9. This CDR3 spans 15 amino acids. For the CDR3, the DNA is TGTGCCAGCAGCCGCGGCTCCGGGACAGGGGGCGGCTACACCTTC. Protein product: CASSRGSGTGGGYTF. The variable domain in full, with the rest retrieved from reference TRBV7-3 and TRBJ1-2, is GAGVSQTPSNKVTEKGKYVELRCDPISGHTALYWYRQSLGQGPEFLIYFQGTGAADDSGLPNDRFFAVRPEGSVSTLKIQRTERGDSAVYLCASSRGSGTGGGYTFGSGTRLTVV.